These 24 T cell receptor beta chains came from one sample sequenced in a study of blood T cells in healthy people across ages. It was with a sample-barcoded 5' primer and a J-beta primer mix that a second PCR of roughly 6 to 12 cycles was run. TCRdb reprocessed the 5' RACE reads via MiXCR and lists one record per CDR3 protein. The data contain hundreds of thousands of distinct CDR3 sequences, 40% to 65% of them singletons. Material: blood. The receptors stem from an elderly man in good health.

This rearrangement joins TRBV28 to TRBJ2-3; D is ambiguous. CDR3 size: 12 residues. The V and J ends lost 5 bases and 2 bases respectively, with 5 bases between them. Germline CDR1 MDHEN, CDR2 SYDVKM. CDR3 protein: CASSRYTDTQYF. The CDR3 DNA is TGTGCCAGCAGTCGATACACAGATACGCAGTATTTT.

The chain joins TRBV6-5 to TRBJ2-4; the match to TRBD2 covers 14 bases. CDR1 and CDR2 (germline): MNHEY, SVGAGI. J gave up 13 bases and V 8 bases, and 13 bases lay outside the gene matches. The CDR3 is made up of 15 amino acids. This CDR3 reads CASGVGTSGSSMQYF. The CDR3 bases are TGTGCCAGCGGGGTCGGGACTAGCGGGAGTAGTATGCAGTACTTC.

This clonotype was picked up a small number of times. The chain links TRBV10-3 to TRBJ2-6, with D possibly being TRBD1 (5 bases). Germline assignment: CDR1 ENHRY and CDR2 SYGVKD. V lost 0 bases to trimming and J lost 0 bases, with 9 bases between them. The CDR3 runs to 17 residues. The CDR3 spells CAISESAGNSGANVLTF. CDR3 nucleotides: TGTGCCATCAGTGAGTCGGCAGGGAACTCTGGGGCCAACGTCCTGACTTTC.

This CDR3 reads CSVLATDRGKDGEQFF. DNA for the CDR3: TGCAGCGTCCTCGCAACGGACAGGGGGAAGGACGGTGAGCAGTTCTTC. This rearrangement joins TRBV29-1 to TRBJ2-1, with 10 bases identical to TRBD1. The CDR3 extends over 16 amino acids. CDR1 and CDR2 (germline): SQVTM, ANQGSEA. The ends lost 6 bases at V and 9 bases at J; junction bases unmatched: 17.

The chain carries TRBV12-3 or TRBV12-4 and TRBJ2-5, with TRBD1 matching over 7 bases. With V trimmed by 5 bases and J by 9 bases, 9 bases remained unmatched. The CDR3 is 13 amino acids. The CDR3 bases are TGTGCCAGCAGTACGACAGGGACCGAGGCCCAGTACTTC. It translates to CASSTTGTEAQYF.

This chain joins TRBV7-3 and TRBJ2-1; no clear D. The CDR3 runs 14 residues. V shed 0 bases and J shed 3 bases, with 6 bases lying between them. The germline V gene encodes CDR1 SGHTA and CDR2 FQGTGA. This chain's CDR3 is CASSLTDGYNEQFF. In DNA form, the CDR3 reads TGTGCCAGCAGCTTAACGGACGGCTACAATGAGCAGTTCTTC.

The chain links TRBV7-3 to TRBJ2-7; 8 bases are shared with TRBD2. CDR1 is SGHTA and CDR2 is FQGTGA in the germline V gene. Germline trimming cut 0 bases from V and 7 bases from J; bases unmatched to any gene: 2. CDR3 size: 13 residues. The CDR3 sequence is CASSLTSGTEQYF. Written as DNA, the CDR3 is TGTGCCAGCAGCTTAACTAGCGGGACGGAGCAGTACTTC. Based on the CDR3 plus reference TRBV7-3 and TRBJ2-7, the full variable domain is GAGVSQTPSNKVTEKGKYVELRCDPISGHTALYWYRQSLGQGPEFLIYFQGTGAADDSGLPNDRFFAVRPEGSVSTLKIQRTERGDSAVYLCASSLTSGTEQYFGPGTRLTVT.

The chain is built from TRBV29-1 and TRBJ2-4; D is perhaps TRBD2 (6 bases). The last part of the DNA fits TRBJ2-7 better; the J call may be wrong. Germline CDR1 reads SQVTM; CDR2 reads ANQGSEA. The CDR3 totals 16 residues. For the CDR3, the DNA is TGCAGCGTCCTCAATGACTTGGGAGGCTACACCTACGAGCAGTACTTC. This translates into CSVLNDLGGYTYEQYF.

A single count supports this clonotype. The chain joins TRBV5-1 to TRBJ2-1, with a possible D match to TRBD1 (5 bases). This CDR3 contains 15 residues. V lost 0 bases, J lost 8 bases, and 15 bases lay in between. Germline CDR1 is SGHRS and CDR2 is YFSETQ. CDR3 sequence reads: CASSLGAGMKYEQFF. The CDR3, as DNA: TGCGCCAGCAGCTTGGGGGCAGGGATGAAGTATGAGCAGTTCTTC.

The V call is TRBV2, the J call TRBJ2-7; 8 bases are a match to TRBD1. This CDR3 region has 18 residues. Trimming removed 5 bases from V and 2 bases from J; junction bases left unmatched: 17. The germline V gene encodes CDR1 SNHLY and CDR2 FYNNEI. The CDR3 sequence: CASSQRPGQGISTYEQYF. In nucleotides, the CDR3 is TGTGCCAGCAGTCAAAGACCCGGACAGGGAATATCTACCTACGAGCAGTACTTC. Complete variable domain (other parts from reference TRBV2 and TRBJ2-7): EPEVTQTPSHQVTQMGQEVILRCVPISNHLYFYWYRQILGQKVEFLVSFYNNEISEKSEIFDDQFSVERPDGSNFTLKIRSTKLEDSAMYFCASSQRPGQGISTYEQYFGPGTRLTVT.

The CDR3 nucleotides read TGTGCCAGCAGCTTAGGTAGGGGGGGACAGAACAATGAGCAGTTCTTC. It is translated as CASSLGRGGQNNEQFF. This chain connects TRBV7-9 to TRBJ2-1; D is perhaps TRBD1 or TRBD2 (7 bases each). The CDR3 covers 16 residues. Looked up from germline, CDR1 is SEHNR and CDR2 is FQNEAQ (reference sequence). The ends were cut back, 1 base at V and 5 bases at J, with 15 bases in the middle.

CDR3: CASSLFQGAEQFF. DNA for the CDR3: TGCGCCAGCAGCTTGTTTCAGGGGGCCGAGCAGTTCTTC. The rearrangement joins TRBV5-1 to TRBJ2-1; 8 bases align to TRBD1. The CDR3 covers 13 residues. In germline, CDR1 is SGHRS, CDR2 YFSETQ. The V gene end was trimmed by 1 base and the J gene end by 10 bases; junction bases not matched to a gene: 4.

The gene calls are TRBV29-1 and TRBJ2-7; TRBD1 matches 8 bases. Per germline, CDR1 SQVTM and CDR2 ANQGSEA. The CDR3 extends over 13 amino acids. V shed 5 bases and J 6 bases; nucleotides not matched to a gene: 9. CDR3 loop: CSVRQGAPPEQYF. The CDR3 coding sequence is TGCAGCGTTCGGCAGGGGGCACCCCCCGAGCAGTACTTC.

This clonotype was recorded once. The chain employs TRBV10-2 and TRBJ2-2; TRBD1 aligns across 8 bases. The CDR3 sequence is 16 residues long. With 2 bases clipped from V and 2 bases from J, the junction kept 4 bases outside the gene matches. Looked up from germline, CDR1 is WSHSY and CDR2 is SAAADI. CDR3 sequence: CASSEGQGANTGELFF. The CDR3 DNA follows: TGCGCCAGCAGTGAGGGTCAGGGGGCTAACACCGGGGAGCTGTTTTTT.

The CDR3 spells CASSADQGRETEQFF. Here the CDR3 DNA reads TGTGCCAGCAGTGCGGACCAAGGGAGGGAGACTGAGCAGTTCTTC. J is TRBJ2-1 and V is TRBV6-1; 7 bases are shared with TRBD2. Germline CDR1 is MNHNS and CDR2 is SASEGT. The V and J ends lost 4 bases and 9 bases, in that order; junction bases with no gene match: 12. The CDR3 length is 15 residues.

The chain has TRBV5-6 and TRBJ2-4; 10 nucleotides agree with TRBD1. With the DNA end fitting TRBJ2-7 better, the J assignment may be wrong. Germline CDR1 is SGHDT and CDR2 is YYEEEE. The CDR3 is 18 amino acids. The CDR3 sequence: CASTLPPKDRDRGHEQYF. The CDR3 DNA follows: TGTGCCAGCACCTTACCCCCAAAGGACCGGGACAGGGGCCACGAGCAGTACTTC.

The DNA for the CDR3 is TGTGCCAGCAGCCCCCGACTAGCGGGAGCTTATGAGCAGTTCTTC. Translated: CASSPRLAGAYEQFF. The chain combines TRBV7-6 with TRBJ2-1, with TRBD2 matching over 12 bases. Trimming removed 5 bases from V and 8 bases from J; junction bases left unmatched: 7. This CDR3 spans 15 amino acids. Looked up from germline, CDR1 is SGHVS and CDR2 is FNYEAQ.

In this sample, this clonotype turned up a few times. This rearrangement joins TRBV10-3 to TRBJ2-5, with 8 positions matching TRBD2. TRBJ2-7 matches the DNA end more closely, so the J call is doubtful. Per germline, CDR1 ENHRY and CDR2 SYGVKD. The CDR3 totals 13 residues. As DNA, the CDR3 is TGTGCCTATGGACGAGCGGGGGACGCCGAGCAGTACTTC. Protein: CAYGRAGDAEQYF.

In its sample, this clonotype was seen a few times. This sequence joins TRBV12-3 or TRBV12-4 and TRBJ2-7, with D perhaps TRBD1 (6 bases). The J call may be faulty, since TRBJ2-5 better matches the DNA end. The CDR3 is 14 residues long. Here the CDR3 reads CASSLNRAKETQYF. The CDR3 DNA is TGTGCCAGCAGTTTGAACAGGGCGAAAGAGACCCAGTACTTC.

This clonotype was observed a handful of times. The CDR3 DNA sequence: TGTGCCAGCAGCCAAGAACCGAATTCACCCCTCCACTTT. It specifies CASSQEPNSPLHF. The chain combines TRBV3-1 with TRBJ1-6, with no clear D. Germline V gives CDR1 LGHDT, CDR2 YNNKEL (reference sequence). CDR3 length equals 13 residues. V lost 0 bases and J 7 bases, leaving 4 bases between the germline ends. The full variable domain, with the rest looked up from reference TRBV3-1 and TRBJ1-6, is DTAVSQTPKYLVTQMGNDKSIKCEQNLGHDTMYWYKQDSKKFLKIMFSYNNKELIINETVPNRFSPKSPDKAHLNLHINSLELGDSAVYFCASSQEPNSPLHFGNGTRLTVT.

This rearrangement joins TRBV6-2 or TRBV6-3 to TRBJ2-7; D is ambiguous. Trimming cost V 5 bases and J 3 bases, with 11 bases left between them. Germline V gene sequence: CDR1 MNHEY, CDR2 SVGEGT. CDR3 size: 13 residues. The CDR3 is CASSVSIDYEQYF. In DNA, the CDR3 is TGTGCCAGCAGTGTCAGCATCGACTACGAGCAGTACTTC.

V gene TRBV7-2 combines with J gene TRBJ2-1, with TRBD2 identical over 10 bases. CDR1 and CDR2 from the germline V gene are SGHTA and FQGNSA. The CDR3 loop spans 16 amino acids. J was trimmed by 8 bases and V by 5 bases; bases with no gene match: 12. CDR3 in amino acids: CASSRDGTSAKDEQFF. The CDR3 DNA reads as TGTGCCAGCAGCAGAGATGGGACTAGCGCGAAGGATGAGCAGTTCTTC.

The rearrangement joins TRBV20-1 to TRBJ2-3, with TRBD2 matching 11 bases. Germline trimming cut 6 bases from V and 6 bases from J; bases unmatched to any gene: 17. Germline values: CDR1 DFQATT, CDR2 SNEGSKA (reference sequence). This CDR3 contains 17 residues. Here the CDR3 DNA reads TGCAGTGCGAGTGCCGGTGGGACTAGCGGCGGTCTGGATACGCAGTATTTT. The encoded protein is CSASAGGTSGGLDTQYF.

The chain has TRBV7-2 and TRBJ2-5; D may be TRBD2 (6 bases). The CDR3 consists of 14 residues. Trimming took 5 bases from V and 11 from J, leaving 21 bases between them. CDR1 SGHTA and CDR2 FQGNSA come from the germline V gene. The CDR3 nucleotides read TGTGCCAGCAGCCGAGACCTAGCGCAGTGGGAGCAGTACTTC. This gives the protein CASSRDLAQWEQYF.